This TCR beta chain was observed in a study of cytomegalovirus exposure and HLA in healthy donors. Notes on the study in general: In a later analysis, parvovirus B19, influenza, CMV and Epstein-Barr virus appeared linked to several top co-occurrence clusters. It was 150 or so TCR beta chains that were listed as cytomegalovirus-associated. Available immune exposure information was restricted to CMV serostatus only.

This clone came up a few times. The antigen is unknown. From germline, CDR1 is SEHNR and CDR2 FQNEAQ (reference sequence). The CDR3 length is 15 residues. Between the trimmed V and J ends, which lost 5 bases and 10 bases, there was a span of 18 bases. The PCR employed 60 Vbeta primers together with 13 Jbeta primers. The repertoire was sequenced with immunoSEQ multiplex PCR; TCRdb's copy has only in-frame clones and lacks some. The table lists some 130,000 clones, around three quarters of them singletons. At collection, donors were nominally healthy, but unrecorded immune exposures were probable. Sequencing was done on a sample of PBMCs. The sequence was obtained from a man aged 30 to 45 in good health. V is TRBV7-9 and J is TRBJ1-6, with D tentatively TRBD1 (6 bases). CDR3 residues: CASSPGQGLHSPLHF. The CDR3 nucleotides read TGTGCCAGCAGCCCAGGGCAGGGGTTGCACTCACCCCTCCACTTT.